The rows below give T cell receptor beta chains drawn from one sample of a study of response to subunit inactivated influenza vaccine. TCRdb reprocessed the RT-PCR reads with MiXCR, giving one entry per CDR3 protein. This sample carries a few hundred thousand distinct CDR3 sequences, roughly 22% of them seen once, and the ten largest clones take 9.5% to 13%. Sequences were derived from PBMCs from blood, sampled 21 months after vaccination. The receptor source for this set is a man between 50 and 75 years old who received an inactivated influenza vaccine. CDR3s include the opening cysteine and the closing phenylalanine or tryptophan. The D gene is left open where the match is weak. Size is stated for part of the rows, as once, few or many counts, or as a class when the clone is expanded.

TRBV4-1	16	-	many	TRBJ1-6	TGCGCCAGCAGCCAAGAACGGAGCTCCTATAATTCACCCCTCCACTTT	CASSQERSSYNSPLHF
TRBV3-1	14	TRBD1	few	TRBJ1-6	TGTGCCAGCAGCCCGAAGACAGGGCAGTCACCCCTCCACTTT	CASSPKTGQSPLHF
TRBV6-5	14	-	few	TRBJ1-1	TGTGCCAGCAGTTACTGGGTCGGGAACACTGAAGCTTTCTTT	CASSYWVGNTEAFF
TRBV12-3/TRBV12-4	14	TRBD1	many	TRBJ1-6	TGTGCCAGCAGGGTCGACAGGGGAAATTCACCCCTCCACTTT	CASRVDRGNSPLHF
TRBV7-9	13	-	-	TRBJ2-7	TGTGCCAGCAGCTTAGGGGAGATCTACGAGCAGTACTTC	CASSLGEIYEQYF
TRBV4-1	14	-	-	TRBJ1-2	TGCGCCAGCAGCCCAGGGCTGGAGAGCTATGGCTACACCTTC	CASSPGLESYGYTF
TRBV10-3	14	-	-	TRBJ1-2	TGTGCCATCAGTGAGTCGAAGGGCGAATGGTGCTACACCTTC	CAISESKGEWCYTF
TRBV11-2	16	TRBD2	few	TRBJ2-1	TGTGCCAGCAGCCCAGGGACTAGCGGGAGTTCTGGTGAGCAGTTCTTC	CASSPGTSGSSGEQFF
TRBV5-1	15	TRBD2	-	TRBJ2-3	TGCGCCAGCAGCTTGGCCGGGAGGTTTGCAGATACGCAGTATTTT	CASSLAGRFADTQYF
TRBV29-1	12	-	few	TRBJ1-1	TGCAGCGTTGTTCGGAGGGGTACTGAAGCTTTCTTT	CSVVRRGTEAFF
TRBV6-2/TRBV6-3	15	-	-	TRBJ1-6	TGTGCCAGCAGACCGAGGGGGTCGGATAATTCACCCCTCCACTTT	CASRPRGSDNSPLHF
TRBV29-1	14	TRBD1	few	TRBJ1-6	TGCAGCGCTCAAACCGGGACAGGGGATTCACCCCTCCACTTT	CSAQTGTGDSPLHF
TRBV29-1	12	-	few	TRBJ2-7	TGCAGCGTTGAAGTTTCGGGTTACGAGCAGTACTTC	CSVEVSGYEQYF
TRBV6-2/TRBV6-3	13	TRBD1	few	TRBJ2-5	TGTGCCAGCAGGCAAACAGGGGGGGAGACCCAGTACTTC	CASRQTGGETQYF
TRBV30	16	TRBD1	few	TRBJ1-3	TGTGCCTGGAATAAGAAGGGGGCCAGCTCTGGAAACACCATATATTTT	CAWNKKGASSGNTIYF
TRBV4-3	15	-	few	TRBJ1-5	TGCGCCAGCAGCCAATTCCGGGGTAGCAATCAGCCCCAGCATTTT	CASSQFRGSNQPQHF
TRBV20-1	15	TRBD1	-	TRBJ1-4	TGCAGTGCTAGGGCAACAGGGGGCTGGGGGGAAAAACTGTTTTTT	CSARATGGWGEKLFF
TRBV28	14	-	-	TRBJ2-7	TGTGCCAGCATAATGGGGGCCGTCCCCTACGAGCAGTACTTC	CASIMGAVPYEQYF
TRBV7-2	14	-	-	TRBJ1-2	TGTGCCAGCAGCCCCGCGGTGGTTGACTATGGCTACACCTTC	CASSPAVVDYGYTF
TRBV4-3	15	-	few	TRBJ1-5	TGCGCCAGCAGCCAAGATATGGAGGGGGGCTTATCCCAGCATTTT	CASSQDMEGGLSQHF
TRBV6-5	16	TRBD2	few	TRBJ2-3	TGTGCCAGCAGCTACAGCGGGGGCCCGGGGACAGATACGCAGTATTTT	CASSYSGGPGTDTQYF
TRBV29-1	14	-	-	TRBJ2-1	TGCAGCGTCGCGACTAGTTCGGGTGAGGGTGAGCAGTTCTTC	CSVATSSGEGEQFF
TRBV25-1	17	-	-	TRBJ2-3	TGTGCCAGCAGTGAATTCGCGGACATACCTTTCACAGATACGCAGTATTTT	CASSEFADIPFTDTQYF
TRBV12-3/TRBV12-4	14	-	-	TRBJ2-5	TGTGCCAGCAGCCGACCTGGCAGGGTTGAGACCCAGTACTTC	CASSRPGRVETQYF
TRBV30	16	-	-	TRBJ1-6	TGTGCCTGGAGTTCGACGGAGTCCACTTATAATTCACCCCTCCACTTT	CAWSSTESTYNSPLHF
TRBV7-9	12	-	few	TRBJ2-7	TGTGCCAGCAGCTTTTTGAACTACGAGCAGTACTTC	CASSFLNYEQYF
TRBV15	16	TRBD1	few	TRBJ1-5	TGTGCCACCAGCAGAGAGGGACAGGGGACCGGGTGGCCCCAGCATTTT	CATSREGQGTGWPQHF
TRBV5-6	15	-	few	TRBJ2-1	TGTGCCAGCAGCCCACAGGGTGGAAGTCGCAATGAGCAGTTCTTC	CASSPQGGSRNEQFF
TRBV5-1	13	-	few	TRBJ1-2	TGCGCCAGCCAGCGGTCCGAAGTCTATGGCTACACCTTC	CASQRSEVYGYTF
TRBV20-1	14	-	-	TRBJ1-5	TGCAGTGCTAGTTCCCCACACCTCAATCAGCCCCAGCATTTT	CSASSPHLNQPQHF
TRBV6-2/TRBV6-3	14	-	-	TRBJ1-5	TGTGCCAGCAGTTCCCCCCTATCCAATCAGCCCCAGCATTTT	CASSSPLSNQPQHF
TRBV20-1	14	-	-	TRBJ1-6	TGCAGTGCTAGGAGGCTTAGAATGAATTCACCCCTCCACTTT	CSARRLRMNSPLHF
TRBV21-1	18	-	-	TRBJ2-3	TGTGCCAGCAGCCCGGCGGGTGAGGACAGGATGGTGACAGATACGCAGTATTTT	CASSPAGEDRMVTDTQYF
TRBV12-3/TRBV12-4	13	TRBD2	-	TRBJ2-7	TGTGCCAGCAGTTTTCTGGGAGGGGATGCTGTGTACTTC	CASSFLGGDAVYF
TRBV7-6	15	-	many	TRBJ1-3	TGTGCCAGCAGCTTCTCCGGTGACTCTGGAAACACCATATATTTT	CASSFSGDSGNTIYF
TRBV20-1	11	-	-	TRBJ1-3	TGCAGTGTACCCTCTGGAAACACCATATATTTT	CSVPSGNTIYF
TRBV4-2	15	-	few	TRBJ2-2	TGTGCCAGCAGCCAGGGGCCAGGGGGGACCGGGGAGCTGTTTTTT	CASSQGPGGTGELFF
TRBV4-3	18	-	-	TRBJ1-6	TGCGCCAGCAGCCAAGAAGGCTATTCGAGCTCCTATAATTCACCCCTCCACTTT	CASSQEGYSSSYNSPLHF
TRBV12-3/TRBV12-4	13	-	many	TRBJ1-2	TGTGCCAGCAGCTGGGACACTAACTATGGCTACACCTTC	CASSWDTNYGYTF
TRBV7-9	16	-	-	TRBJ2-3	TGTGCCAGCAGCTTCCTAGACCCCCCGTCTCCAGATACGCAGTATTTT	CASSFLDPPSPDTQYF
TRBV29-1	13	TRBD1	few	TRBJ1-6	TGCAGCGTTGCAGGGGGACCTAATTCACCCCTCCACTTT	CSVAGGPNSPLHF
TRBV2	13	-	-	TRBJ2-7	TGTGCCAGCGCAGGGGCTACTGACTACGAGCAGTACTTC	CASAGATDYEQYF
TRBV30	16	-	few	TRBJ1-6	TGTGCCTGGAGTGTAAGGCAGGGGTCCTATAATTCACCCCTCCACTTT	CAWSVRQGSYNSPLHF
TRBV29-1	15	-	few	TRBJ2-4	TGCAGCACTAAAGGGGGGACTGTAGCCAAAAACATTCAGTACTTC	CSTKGGTVAKNIQYF
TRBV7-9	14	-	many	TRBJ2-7	TGTGCCAGCAGCTGGGGGACACTCGCCTACGAGCAGTACTTC	CASSWGTLAYEQYF
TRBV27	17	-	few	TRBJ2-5	TGTGCCAGCAGTTTCATAAGGTTGGGTGCGAGCACGGGGACCCAGTACTTC	CASSFIRLGASTGTQYF
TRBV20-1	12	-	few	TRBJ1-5	TGCAGTGCCCCGGGACCTCATCAGCCCCAGCATTTT	CSAPGPHQPQHF
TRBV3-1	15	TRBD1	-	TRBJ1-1	TGTGCCAGCAGCCATATGACAGGGGGCTCGACTGAAGCTTTCTTT	CASSHMTGGSTEAFF
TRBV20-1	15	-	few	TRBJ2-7	TGCAGTGCCTCTCCGGCGGCGGTCTCCTGGGGGGAGCAGTACTTC	CSASPAAVSWGEQYF
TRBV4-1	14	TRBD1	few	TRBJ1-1	TGCGCCAGCAGCCAAGACAGGGGGTTTCCTGAAGCTTTCTTT	CASSQDRGFPEAFF
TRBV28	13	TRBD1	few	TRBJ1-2	TGTGCCAGCACCCGACAGGGTAACTATGGCTACACCTTC	CASTRQGNYGYTF
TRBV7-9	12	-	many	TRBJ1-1	TGTGCCAGCAGCTTAGAGAACACTGAAGCTTTCTTT	CASSLENTEAFF
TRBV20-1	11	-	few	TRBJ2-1	TGCACCCCTCAATCCTACAATGAGCAGTTCTTC	CTPQSYNEQFF
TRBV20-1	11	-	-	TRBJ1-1	TGCAGTGCTAGAGTGGACCAGGCCGCTTTCTTT	CSARVDQAAFF
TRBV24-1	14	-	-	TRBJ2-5	TGTGCCACCACCTCCGGGCCCCCTTTGGAGACCCAGTACTTC	CATTSGPPLETQYF